A selection of T cell receptor beta chains follows, all from one sample in a study of blood T cell repertoires in COVID-19. Repertoires were generated with immunoSEQ multiplex PCR, while TCRdb's copy carries only in-frame clones and drops some. The table has a few hundred thousand clones, about 85% seen once; the top ten hold roughly 0.94%. The specimen was peripheral blood. The receptor set was obtained from a human donor with COVID-19, enrolled during active disease. The donor label of this sample is uncertain. Both conserved end residues are part of each CDR3. Each record gives: J gene, V gene, CDR3 length, D gene, clone size, CDR3 protein, CDR3 DNA. The D gene is left open where the match is weak. Part of the rows lack a size; the others show once, few, many or a class for expanded clones.

TRBJ1-1	TRBV28	14	-	-	CASSFRQQRTEAFF	TGTGCCAGCAGTTTCCGACAGCAGAGGACTGAAGCTTTCTTT
TRBJ1-2	TRBV9	16	TRBD1	-	CASSFRTGGALSGYTF	TGTGCCAGCAGCTTCAGGACAGGGGGCGCTCTAAGTGGCTACACCTTC
TRBJ1-1	TRBV7-2	15	TRBD1	-	CASSLDRQGRSEAFF	TGTGCCAGCAGCTTGGACAGACAGGGGCGGTCTGAAGCTTTCTTT
TRBJ2-5	TRBV7-9	16	TRBD1	-	CASSLAPPGGGETQYF	TGTGCCAGCAGCTTAGCGCCCCCAGGGGGCGGGGAGACCCAGTACTTC
TRBJ2-7	TRBV6-5	15	TRBD2	-	CASRKPGLANHEQYF	TGTGCCAGCAGGAAGCCGGGACTAGCGAACCACGAGCAGTACTTC
TRBJ1-4	TRBV7-9	14	TRBD1	once	CASSSDRGPEKLFF	TGTGCCAGCAGTTCCGACAGGGGGCCGGAAAAACTGTTTTTT
TRBJ1-6	TRBV30	15	TRBD1	-	CAWSTQGGHLSPLHF	TGTGCCTGGAGTACCCAGGGGGGACACCTCTCACCCCTCCACTTT
TRBJ1-1	TRBV19	13	-	-	CASSIGANTEAFF	TGTGCCAGTAGTATCGGAGCGAACACTGAAGCTTTCTTT
TRBJ2-1	TRBV6-6	16	TRBD1	-	CASSYSRRDRDVKQFF	TGTGCCAGCAGTTACTCTAGGCGGGACAGGGACGTGAAGCAGTTCTTC
TRBJ2-7	TRBV2	16	-	-	CASSGWGLALSHEQYF	TGTGCCAGCAGTGGGTGGGGCCTCGCTCTCTCCCACGAGCAGTACTTC
TRBJ1-6	TRBV9	15	-	few	CASSVRTEPNSPLHF	TGTGCCAGCAGCGTTAGGACAGAACCTAATTCACCCCTCCACTTT
TRBJ2-3	TRBV19	18	-	-	CASSPLGVVGGGADTQYF	TGTGCCAGTAGCCCCTTGGGTGTTGTGGGAGGAGGTGCAGATACGCAGTATTTT
TRBJ1-4	TRBV10-3	16	-	-	CAISESGGGLDEKLFF	TGTGCCATCAGTGAGTCGGGCGGGGGACTTGATGAAAAACTGTTTTTT
TRBJ1-1	TRBV12-3/TRBV12-4	13	-	-	CASTRFGETEAFF	TGTGCCAGCACGAGGTTTGGGGAGACTGAAGCTTTCTTT
TRBJ2-5	TRBV27	12	-	-	CASRSSGETQYF	TGTGCCAGCAGGAGCTCGGGGGAGACCCAGTACTTC
TRBJ1-4	TRBV30	14	-	-	CAWDTGSLNEKLFF	TGTGCCTGGGATACAGGAAGTTTGAATGAAAAACTGTTTTTT
TRBJ2-5	TRBV5-4	15	TRBD2	once	CASSPGLAGDETQYF	TGTGCCAGCAGCCCTGGACTAGCGGGAGATGAGACCCAGTACTTC
TRBJ1-1	TRBV28	15	-	-	CASSSLTQRNTEAFF	TGTGCCAGCAGTTCGCTGACACAGAGGAACACTGAAGCTTTCTTT
TRBJ1-5	TRBV19	15	-	-	CASSFQVQWNQPQHF	TGTGCCAGTAGTTTTCAGGTGCAGTGGAATCAGCCCCAGCATTTT
TRBJ2-7	TRBV14	13	-	-	CASSRTTLGEQYF	TGTGCCAGCAGCCGAACGACTTTAGGCGAGCAGTACTTC
TRBJ2-2	TRBV11-2	17	-	-	CASSLGAGAVNTGELFF	TGTGCCAGCAGCTTAGGAGCTGGGGCGGTGAACACCGGGGAGCTGTTTTTT
TRBJ1-5	TRBV19	14	-	-	CASSWTDPNQPQHF	TGTGCCAGTAGTTGGACAGATCCCAATCAGCCCCAGCATTTT
TRBJ2-5	TRBV20-1	13	-	-	CSASNTPQETQYF	TGCAGTGCTAGTAACACCCCACAAGAGACCCAGTACTTC
TRBJ2-1	TRBV29-1	15	TRBD1	-	CSVAPPGTGHSEQFF	TGCAGCGTAGCCCCTCCCGGGACAGGGCATTCTGAGCAGTTCTTC
TRBJ1-3	TRBV12-3/TRBV12-4	12	TRBD1	-	CARRDSGNTIYF	TGTGCCAGGAGGGACAGTGGAAACACCATATATTTT
TRBJ2-6	TRBV5-1	17	TRBD1	-	CASSFRDRSAGANVLTF	TGCGCCAGCAGCTTCCGGGACAGGTCGGCGGGGGCCAACGTCCTGACTTTC
TRBJ2-2	TRBV6-6	16	-	-	CASSPLGGGNTGELFF	TGTGCCAGCAGTCCCCTTGGGGGAGGGAACACCGGGGAGCTGTTTTTT
TRBJ2-1	TRBV12-3/TRBV12-4	13	-	once	CASSPLSYNEQFF	TGTGCCAGCAGTCCCCTCTCCTACAATGAGCAGTTCTTC
TRBJ1-2	TRBV28	13	-	-	CASSFLENYGYTF	TGTGCCAGCAGTTTCCTCGAGAACTATGGCTACACCTTC
TRBJ1-1	TRBV7-3	15	-	-	CASSLTGHGNTEAFF	TGTGCCAGCAGCTTGACGGGACACGGGAACACTGAAGCTTTCTTT
TRBJ2-5	TRBV27	20	TRBD2	-	CASSLSAPRGLAGVGETQYF	TGTGCCAGCAGTTTATCAGCCCCCAGGGGTCTAGCGGGAGTTGGGGAGACCCAGTACTTC
TRBJ1-1	TRBV5-6	14	-	-	CASSLVGVNTEAFF	TGTGCCAGCAGCTTGGTCGGGGTGAACACTGAAGCTTTCTTT
TRBJ1-2	TRBV28	14	-	-	CASSFPTDLGGYTF	TGTGCCAGCAGTTTCCCGACGGACTTAGGGGGCTACACCTTC
TRBJ1-5	TRBV7-2	14	TRBD1	-	CASSPGQGSQPQHF	TGTGCCAGCAGCCCCGGACAGGGAAGTCAGCCCCAGCATTTT
TRBJ1-5	TRBV5-6	17	-	-	CASSLWGLRASNQPQHF	TGTGCCAGCAGCTTGTGGGGGCTACGAGCTAGCAATCAGCCCCAGCATTTT
TRBJ1-2	TRBV29-1	17	TRBD1	-	CSVELTGVEATNYGYTF	TGCAGCGTCGAACTGACAGGGGTTGAGGCTACTAACTATGGCTACACCTTC
TRBJ2-7	TRBV27	20	-	-	CASSLSLRSTGGGQYYEQYF	TGTGCCAGCAGTTTATCTTTACGTAGTACGGGGGGGGGACAGTACTACGAGCAGTACTTC
TRBJ2-3	TRBV5-1	15	TRBD2	-	CASSFEREGIDTQYF	TGCGCCAGCAGCTTCGAGCGGGAGGGGATAGATACGCAGTATTTT
TRBJ2-7	TRBV9	16	TRBD2	-	CASSVASLAGLYEQYF	TGTGCCAGCAGCGTAGCCTCACTAGCGGGTCTCTACGAGCAGTACTTC
TRBJ1-1	TRBV5-1	15	-	-	CASSSTPDSHTEAFF	TGCGCCAGCAGCTCAACCCCCGACTCGCACACTGAAGCTTTCTTT
TRBJ2-3	TRBV27	16	TRBD2	once	CASSPRVSGSADTQYF	TGTGCCAGCAGTCCCAGGGTTAGCGGGAGCGCAGATACGCAGTATTTT
TRBJ2-2	TRBV7-6	16	-	once	CASSLFWGANTGELFF	TGTGCCAGCAGCTTATTTTGGGGGGCGAACACCGGGGAGCTGTTTTTT
TRBJ2-3	TRBV9	15	-	-	CASSVTSGSTDTQYF	TGTGCCAGCAGCGTAACAAGCGGGAGCACAGATACGCAGTATTTT
TRBJ1-3	TRBV5-5	15	-	-	CASSFAGESGNTIYF	TGTGCCAGCAGCTTCGCGGGGGAGTCTGGAAACACCATATATTTT
TRBJ2-2	TRBV6-5	14	TRBD2	-	CASGLAGGTGELFF	TGTGCCAGCGGACTAGCGGGAGGTACCGGGGAGCTGTTTTTT